Presented here are 27 T cell receptor beta chains from one specimen sequenced in a study of molecular identifiers for immune sequencing clone quantification. A single record per CDR3 protein comes from TCRdb applying MiXCR to the PCR reads. Of approximately 590,000 distinct CDR3 sequences in the sample, about 25% were seen once. The material sequenced was naive CD8+ T cells from blood, with Jurkat cell RNA spiked in. Subset in this sample: FACS-sorted CD8+CD4-CCR7+CD45RA+ naive T cells. All receptors derive from a human donor in good health. Some libraries in this study had Jurkat cell RNA spiked in.

To note about this clonotype: A much larger clone differs from this one at a single base, so this may be a read error. The CDR3 nucleotides read TGCGCCAGCAGCCCTCTTCAGGGGGCGGATCAGTCCCAGCATTTT. This sequence encodes CASSPLQGADQSQHF. The chain links TRBV4-3 to TRBJ1-5, with 8 bases matching TRBD1. The CDR3 covers 15 residues. Per germline, CDR1 LGHNA and CDR2 YSLEER.

This chain joins TRBV27 and TRBJ2-3; 15 bases match TRBD2. V shed 4 bases, J shed 5 bases, and the junction held 19 bases outside the gene matches. The V gene's germline CDR1 is MNHEY and CDR2 SMNVEV (reference sequence). This CDR3 comprises 21 residues. CDR3 amino acids: CASSSHETGLAGGQFRDTQYF. The CDR3 DNA reads as TGTGCCAGCAGTTCGCACGAAACCGGACTAGCGGGAGGGCAGTTCCGAGATACGCAGTATTTT.

This clonotype was recorded at least ten times. V usage is TRBV27 and J usage is TRBJ1-1; D remains unclear. Germline assignment: CDR1 MNHEY and CDR2 SMNVEV (reference sequence). V gave up 6 bases and J gave up 2 bases, with 10 bases separating them. This CDR3 comprises 13 residues. This CDR3 reads CASSFNGNTEAFF. CDR3 nucleotides: TGTGCCAGCAGCTTCAATGGAAACACTGAAGCTTTCTTT.

A note on this clonotype: A much larger clone is a single base away; this may be a read error. This chain connects TRBV13 to TRBJ1-4, with D possibly matching TRBD1 (6 bases). This CDR3 region has 14 residues. The V and J ends lost 8 bases and 6 bases respectively, with 16 bases between them. The germline V gene encodes CDR1 PRHDT and CDR2 FYEKMQ (reference sequence). The CDR3 spells CASGSPGADEKLFF. The CDR3 nucleotides read TGTGCCAGCGGCTCCCCAGGGGCGGATGAAAAACTGTTTTTT.

This clonotype was seen many times. The gene calls are TRBV4-1 and TRBJ1-1; no clear D. The germline V gene has CDR1 MGHRA and CDR2 YSYEKL. Trimming shortened V by 0 bases and J by 7 bases, and 18 bases separated the two germline ends. CDR3 length equals 16 residues. The CDR3 spells CASSQEPFGGSGEAFF. The CDR3 DNA reads TGCGCCAGCAGCCAAGAACCGTTTGGAGGGTCGGGTGAAGCTTTCTTT.

This clonotype came up many times. The rearrangement uses TRBV4-3 and TRBJ2-7; D might be TRBD2 (6 bases). CDR1 is LGHNA, CDR2 YSLEER, per germline. This CDR3 contains 17 residues. V lost 0 bases to trimming and J lost 4 bases, with 19 bases between them. Here the CDR3 reads CASSQDRGAYGAYEQYF. As DNA, the CDR3 is TGCGCCAGCAGCCAAGATCGCGGGGCGTACGGAGCGTACGAGCAGTACTTC.

Only a few counts were recorded for this clonotype. The chain recombines TRBV7-9 with TRBJ1-4; 10 bases are shared with TRBD1. Germline CDR1 SEHNR, CDR2 FQNEAQ (reference sequence). The CDR3 sequence is 17 residues long. The ends lost 6 bases at V and 0 bases at J; junction bases unmatched: 7. The CDR3: CASSPDRGHATNEKLFF. The CDR3 coding sequence is TGTGCCAGCAGTCCAGACAGGGGGCATGCAACTAATGAAAAACTGTTTTTT.

This clonotype appeared many times. V gene TRBV29-1 combines with J gene TRBJ2-7, with D unclear. V lost 5 bases to trimming and J lost 4 bases, with 15 bases between them. CDR3 size: 13 residues. From germline, CDR1 is SQVTM and CDR2 ANQGSEA. CDR3 sequence reads: CSVLEKIRYEQYF. The CDR3 region has the DNA TGCAGCGTTTTAGAGAAGATCAGGTACGAGCAGTACTTC.

This chain links TRBV24-1 with TRBJ1-4, with D perhaps matching TRBD1 (6 bases). This CDR3 is 13 amino acids long. In germline, CDR1 is KGHDR, CDR2 SFDVKD. Trimming cost V 9 bases and J 10 bases, with 17 bases left between them. For the CDR3, the DNA is TGTGCCACCCAGGGCACAGGGTACGGAAAACTGTTTTTT. Translating it yields CATQGTGYGKLFF.

The table lists this clonotype with a few counts. The V call is TRBV20-1, the J call TRBJ1-5; D gene uncertain. Trimming took off 6 bases at V and 0 bases at J, with 18 bases between the two ends. The germline V gene has CDR1 DFQATT and CDR2 SNEGSKA (reference sequence). This CDR3 is 16 amino acids long. This CDR3 reads CSAPPGIGNSNQPQHF. In nucleotides, the CDR3 is TGCAGTGCCCCCCCGGGGATCGGAAATAGCAATCAGCCCCAGCATTTT.

In regard to this clonotype: A much bigger clone sits one base away, suggesting this may be a read error. The J gene is TRBJ2-5, the V gene TRBV11-2; D remains ambiguous. Trimming pared 6 bases from V and 1 base from J, leaving 15 bases between. The CDR3 runs 15 residues. The germline CDR1 and CDR2 sequences are SGHAT and FQNNGV. This chain's CDR3 is CASSHPGALQETQYF. DNA of the CDR3: TGTGCCAGCAGTCACCCCGGCGCTCTCCAAGAGACCCAGTACTTC. The whole variable domain, filled in from reference TRBV11-2 and TRBJ2-5, reads EAGVAQSPRYKIIEKRQSVAFWCNPISGHATLYWYQQILGQGPKLLIQFQNNGVVDDSQLPKDRFSAERLKGVDSTLKIQPAKLEDSAVYLCASSHPGALQETQYFGPGTRLLVL.

This clonotype was seen at least ten times. This chain uses TRBV5-5 with TRBJ2-7, with D perhaps matching TRBD2 (5 bases). Trimming took 0 bases from V and 3 from J, leaving 13 bases between them. This CDR3 is built from 15 residues. CDR1 is SGHKS and CDR2 is YYEKEE in the germline V gene (reference sequence). The CDR3 spells CASSLDPGEYYEQYF. The CDR3 DNA reads as TGTGCCAGCAGCTTGGATCCCGGGGAGTACTACGAGCAGTACTTC.

This clonotype was counted many times. The CDR3, as DNA: TGCGCCAGCAGCACCCGGGACAGTACATACGAGCAGTACTTC. This translates into CASSTRDSTYEQYF. The chain joins TRBV5-1 to TRBJ2-7; 7 nucleotides match TRBD1. This CDR3 comprises 14 residues. From germline, CDR1 is SGHRS and CDR2 YFSETQ. The ends lost 4 bases at V and 4 bases at J; junction bases unmatched: 8.

This clonotype was recorded at least ten times. V usage is TRBV30 and J usage is TRBJ2-7; TRBD1 is a possible D gene (6 bases). The CDR3 loop spans 12 amino acids. Germline lookup yields CDR1 GTSNPN and CDR2 SVGIG (reference sequence). The V gene lost 5 bases and the J gene lost 2 bases, with 10 bases spanning the gap. The CDR3 is CAWGRGAYEQYF. The DNA of the CDR3 is TGTGCCTGGGGCAGGGGCGCCTACGAGCAGTACTTC.

In this sample, this clonotype turned up a few times. The chain recombines TRBV20-1 with TRBJ2-2; 7 nucleotides agree with TRBD1. Germline CDR1 and CDR2: DFQATT and SNEGSKA (reference sequence). The CDR3 runs to 14 residues. Germline trimming cut 5 bases from V and 1 base from J; bases unmatched to any gene: 4. The CDR3 coding sequence is TGCAGTGCTGTTGACAGGGAGAACACCGGGGAGCTGTTTTTT. Translating gives CSAVDRENTGELFF.

There are a few counts of this clonotype. The J gene is TRBJ2-7, the V gene TRBV4-3; 7 nucleotides match TRBD1. There are 14 residues in the CDR3. Per the germline V gene, CDR1 is LGHNA and CDR2 is YSLEER. The V and J ends lost 2 bases and 3 bases, in that order; junction bases with no gene match: 4. Written as DNA, the CDR3 is TGCGCCAGCAGCCAACAGGGACAGTTCTACGAGCAGTACTTC. Translated: CASSQQGQFYEQYF.

This clonotype was picked up many times. This rearrangement joins TRBV28 to TRBJ2-5; D remains unclear. V was pared by 4 bases and J by 4 bases, with 7 bases between. The germline V gene encodes CDR1 MDHEN and CDR2 SYDVKM. This CDR3 has 12 residues. The CDR3 sequence is CASSSETETQYF. CDR3 sequence (DNA): TGTGCCAGCAGTTCGGAGACAGAGACCCAGTACTTC.

The chain recombines TRBV9 with TRBJ2-6; maybe TRBD2 (7 bases). The V end lost 3 bases, the J end lost 1 base, and 23 bases lay between the germline ends. This CDR3 has 20 residues. In germline, CDR1 is SGDLS, CDR2 YYNGEE. Here the CDR3 reads CASSEGGMLGAASGANVLTF. The DNA of the CDR3 is TGTGCCAGCAGCGAGGGGGGGATGTTGGGGGCCGCTTCTGGGGCCAACGTCCTGACTTTC.

This clonotype occurred many times. The chain links TRBV10-2 to TRBJ2-3; 7 bases line up with TRBD2. The V and J ends lost 3 bases and 4 bases, in that order; junction bases with no gene match: 7. Germline CDR1 reads WSHSY; CDR2 reads SAAADI. The CDR3 runs to 15 residues. This chain's CDR3 is CASSDWAGVADTQYF. The CDR3 region has the DNA TGCGCCAGCAGTGATTGGGCGGGGGTGGCAGATACGCAGTATTTT.

In its sample, this clonotype was seen a few times. This chain connects TRBV5-4 to TRBJ2-7, with 9 bases fitting TRBD1. Germline V gene sequence: CDR1 SGHNT, CDR2 YYREEE (reference sequence). This CDR3 is built from 15 residues. The J segment lost 5 bases and the V segment lost 3 bases, leaving 9 bases of the junction unmatched. The CDR3, as DNA: TGTGCCAGCAGCTCGGGCGGACAGGGGATCCACGAGCAGTACTTC. This gives the protein CASSSGGQGIHEQYF.

In its sample, this clonotype was seen many times. The V and J genes are TRBV20-1 and TRBJ2-3, with D tentatively TRBD2 (6 bases). The germline CDR1 and CDR2 sequences are DFQATT and SNEGSKA (reference sequence). CDR3 length: 13 amino acids. V was trimmed by 4 bases and J by 2 bases, leaving 10 bases between them. Written as DNA, the CDR3 is TGCAGTGCTATACAGCGGGTCACAGATACGCAGTATTTT. This gives the protein CSAIQRVTDTQYF.

This clonotype was seen only a few times. The chain carries TRBV6-2 or TRBV6-3 and TRBJ2-7, with D perhaps TRBD1 or TRBD2 (6 bases each). Deletions cut 6 bases from V and 11 bases from J, with 17 bases between. Germline lookup yields CDR1 MNHEY and CDR2 SVGEGT. This CDR3 region has 12 residues. The CDR3 DNA sequence: TGTGCCAGCAGCCTATGGGGGGCTGATAAGTACTTC. Its translation is CASSLWGADKYF.

This clonotype was detected ten times or more. V usage is TRBV14 and J usage is TRBJ2-3, with D tentatively TRBD2 (5 bases). The ends were cut back, 0 bases at V and 4 bases at J, with 8 bases in the middle. The germline V gene encodes CDR1 SGHDN and CDR2 FVKESK. The CDR3 length is 14 residues. The DNA for the CDR3 is TGTGCCAGCAGCCAAGATCACGGGGCAGATACGCAGTATTTT. Amino acids: CASSQDHGADTQYF.

V and J are TRBV28 and TRBJ1-5, with D maybe TRBD1 (6 bases). V lost 4 bases and J lost 0, with 13 bases in between. CDR3 length: 16 amino acids. Per germline, CDR1 MDHEN and CDR2 SYDVKM. This chain's CDR3 is CASSSLAGASNQPQHF. CDR3 sequence (DNA): TGTGCCAGCAGTTCGCTTGCGGGGGCTAGCAATCAGCCCCAGCATTTT.

About this clonotype: This could be a read error, since a much larger clone is one nucleotide away. The CDR3 DNA follows: TGTGCCAGCAGCCAAGGGGGCAGGTACGAGCAGTCCTTC. This encodes CASSQGGRYEQSF. The chain is built from TRBV4-2 and TRBJ2-7; possible D gene TRBD1, 5 bases. CDR3 size: 13 residues. CDR1 and CDR2 (germline): LGHNA, YNFKEQ.

The sample holds many counts of this clonotype. This sequence joins TRBV7-2 and TRBJ2-2; tentative D call: TRBD2 (6 bases). The V end lost 5 bases, the J end lost 6 bases, and 13 bases lay between the germline ends. The V gene's germline CDR1 is SGHTA and CDR2 FQGNSA. The CDR3 contains 14 residues. DNA of the CDR3: TGTGCCAGCAGCCCAGTGGGGGGTGCCGGGGAGCTGTTTTTT. This gives the protein CASSPVGGAGELFF.

Ten or more counts support this clonotype. The chain couples TRBV7-6 to TRBJ1-5; tentative D call: TRBD1 (5 bases). The V gene lost 1 base and the J gene lost 0 bases, with 13 bases spanning the gap. The germline CDR1 and CDR2 sequences are SGHVS and FNYEAQ. The CDR3 runs to 17 residues. CDR3 sequence reads: CASSLGSTEYSNQPQHF. DNA of the CDR3: TGTGCCAGCAGCTTAGGGTCGACAGAATATAGCAATCAGCCCCAGCATTTT.